This TCR beta chain stems from a study of T cell changes during pregnancy in multiple sclerosis. Germline CDR1 is SGHTA and CDR2 is FQGNSA. The CDR3 contains 14 residues. Deletions cut 1 base from V and 6 bases from J, with 9 bases between. Repertoires were generated with immunoSEQ multiplex PCR, while TCRdb's copy carries only in-frame clones and drops some. Here the sample spans 40,000 to 60,000 clones, over 90% being singletons. V usage is TRBV7-2 and J usage is TRBJ2-2; D remains unclear. The starting material was peripheral blood, obtained after pregnancy. This TCR was sampled from a female donor with multiple sclerosis, enrolled in a pregnancy study. CDR3 protein: CASSLDGLAGELFF. DNA of the CDR3: TGTGCCAGCAGCTTAGACGGGTTAGCCGGGGAGCTGTTTTTT.